This TCR beta chain is from a study of cytomegalovirus exposure and HLA in healthy donors (dated by TCRdb to 2016 to 2017). Notes on the research overall: In an earlier analysis of approximately 500 of the donors, 276 Gb of sequence data and some 100 million unique TCR beta sequences from about 180 million T cells were reported. All discovery cohort repertoires had been generated on a single sequencing platform. To study patterns of TCR occurrence, a later analysis re-analyzed previously published TCR beta repertoires from under 750 donors and added high-resolution HLA genotyping. Using immunosequencing, the study profiled T cell repertoires from fewer than 700 subjects and related those repertoires to cytomegalovirus serostatus. Because of strong linkage in the cohort, roughly five DR-DQ haplotypes were treated as single units for association and clustering. An early release covering 500 to 750 HLA-typed donors comprised about 300 gigabases of sequencing data and some 79 million unique TCR sequences. Both class I and class II loci were covered by HLA typing, at four-digit resolution. An earlier analysis of 587 of the donors applied high-throughput TCR beta sequencing to assess whether each TCR beta V gene segment acted as functional or pseudogenic. High-throughput TCR immunosequencing, statistical association of individual TCRs with disease status, and machine learning were combined to predict cytomegalovirus infection status. The study aimed to test whether cataloging public T cell receptors could reveal signatures of past pathogen exposure. The genetic ancestry cluster associated with self-reported Caucasian donors included about four fifths of the roughly 390 genotyped donors. Typing coverage differed by locus: A, B, C, DRB1 and DQB1 were typed in roughly 629-630 donors, DQA1 in roughly 510, DPA1 in 600 to 610, and DPB1 in 450 to 480. On average, roughly 250,000 unique TCR beta nucleotide sequences were sequenced per donor among a few hundred genotyped donors of the cohort, with around 19% of those sequences being non-productive. Donor age, sex, ethnicity and CMV serostatus were compiled together with the repertoire data. Along with the approximately 650-subject first cohort, a separate validation cohort of over a hundred different subjects was used. Rather than using new phenotypic data, the later analysis identified candidate immune exposures from TCR beta sequences and from how often those sequences occurred across donors. In a later genetic analysis, genome-wide SNP genotypes for about three fifths of the 666 donors were used, and that subset was treated as a discovery cohort. The study at large found these results: A cluster of highly shared sequence variants was judged likely to represent a technical artifact of the sequencing pipeline. At a false discovery rate of 0.05, a later analysis linked some 18,000 TCR beta sequences to specific HLA alleles. The classifier was reported to diagnose cytomegalovirus status with high specificity and sensitivity in both the original cohort and the validation cohort. In a later genetic analysis, fewer N-insertions in productive TCRs were reported among donors in an Asian-associated ancestry cluster than the roughly 700-donor mean. Broadly in line with IMGT annotations, most TCR beta V segments showed up in productive rearrangements about 90% or about 30% of the time in an earlier analysis of some 590 of the donors. This cohort had only TCR beta chains sequenced, and the lack of alpha or paired-chain data limited which features could be detected. An association between a missense DCLRE1C variant and V-gene and J-gene trimming of TCR beta chains was found in a later genetic analysis and replicated in an independent cohort. Several of the top co-occurrence clusters appeared to be linked to parvovirus B19, influenza, CMV and Epstein-Barr virus, according to a later analysis. Because some donors lacked HLA typing at each locus, the association tests relied only on the typed subset. Most CMV-associated TCR beta chains appeared to be HLA-restricted in a later analysis, and the HLA associations seemed to be driven largely by CMV exposure. In a later analysis, HLA-associated TCR beta chains showed more clonal expansion and lower generation probabilities than non-associated chains that were equally common. Some 16 rarely observed V segments, including chromosome 9 orphons, were excluded from the earlier analysis of about 600 of the donors because counts were too low. In the study, 150 to 200 TCR beta chains were listed as associated with cytomegalovirus. According to the authors, the approach could potentially be generalized to other disease states and immunological phenotypes. Assigning TCR associations to individual alleles was difficult when HLA alleles, especially DR and DQ, strongly co-occurred. A further reported finding was that TCR beta sequences accurately predicted the HLA-A and HLA-B alleles for most subjects in the first cohort. Sequencing depth was assumed to be roughly uniform across donors in the presence/absence analyses, though that assumption may not hold. Most TCR sequences were observed very rarely across donors, whereas some public TCRs were present in many individuals. In a later analysis, TCR association rates were found to vary across HLA loci, with the most associated TCRs seen for DRB1 alleles and the fewest for HLA-C alleles. In vitro tests confirmed that a few of the cytomegalovirus-associated TCR beta chains recognize cytomegalovirus antigens. Correlated functional status among segregating V segments might reflect linkage disequilibrium, but an unknown experimental factor could not be ruled out. Immune exposure information for the cohort was limited to CMV serostatus.

About this clone: The clone's antigen remains unknown. Per-nucleotide qualities are absent, and no much larger clonotype sits a single base away.

The cohort consisted of hundreds of healthy bone marrow donors. At the time of sampling, every cohort member was nominally healthy, though immune exposures that went unrecorded were likely present. The donor was CMV seronegative and belonged to the group of several hundred seronegative cohort members. Every donor gave a peripheral blood sample, and the peripheral blood mononuclear cells from that sample were used for TCR beta sequencing. Genomic DNA extraction from the blood cell samples was performed with the Qiagen DNeasy Blood Extraction Kit. Library creation used the immunoSEQ multiplex PCR assay. For the multiplex PCR, a mixture combining 60 forward primers for TCR Vbeta segments and 13 reverse primers for TCR Jbeta segments was used. The CDR3 region of rearranged TCR beta genes was amplified from genomic DNA by a multiplex PCR assay. The amplified TCR beta libraries were sequenced on the Illumina HiSeq System as 87-base-pair reads. From the authors' description of their analysis: In a later analysis, tens of millions of unique TCR beta chains were counted across the approximately 640 repertoires, and roughly 11 million of these chains were shared by at least two donors. To remove PCR and sequencing errors, raw reads were error-corrected and collapsed into unique sequences using a nearest-neighbor algorithm that merged closely related sequences. Alignment of CDR3 sequences to IMGT reference sequences was used to assign V, D and J gene segments. For a sequence to be retained, a match of at least six nucleotides to both a V gene segment and a J gene segment was required. Rearrangements were classified as productive when the CDR3 lacked stop codons and remained in frame with V and J, and all other rearrangements were classified as non-productive. Following IMGT convention, CDR3 was defined as the stretch from the second conserved V-encoded cysteine to the conserved J-encoded phenylalanine. In an earlier analysis of approximately 590 of the donors, sequences lacking an unambiguous match to a single V gene segment were excluded. An earlier analysis of some 610 of the donors called V segments functional above 56.7% productive rearrangements and segregating when the between-donor standard deviation exceeded 5%. A statistical classification framework was built to diagnose cytomegalovirus status from the catalog of TCR beta chain sequences. In a later analysis, V and J genes were assigned by comparing TCR nucleotide sequences against IMGT/GENE-DB human TR gene sequences. Using the TCRdist pipeline, a later analysis assigned CDR3 sequences along with most-parsimonious VDJ recombination scenarios. In a later analysis, each TCR beta chain was defined by its CDR3 amino acid sequence together with its V-gene family, and reads without a unique V-gene family were excluded. In a later analysis, 500 to 700 highly shared, low-generation-probability nucleotide sequences were removed to address suspected cross-contamination and a sequencing artifact. In a later analysis, a clonal expansion index for each public chain was calculated from normalized within-repertoire ranks of inferred template counts. In a later analysis, generation probabilities were computed using a VDJ recombination model fitted to out-of-frame rearrangements, and the results were checked against IGoR. Hypergeometric tests were used in a later analysis to score TCR-TCR, TCR-HLA and TCR-CMV co-occurrence, with a repertoire-size bias correction applied to the TCR pairs. To estimate false discovery rates, a later analysis permuted the HLA or CMV assignments 20 times. A later analysis grouped co-occurring TCRs with DBSCAN, adding TCRdist sequence similarity when clustering within HLA-allele-positive subsets. For co-occurrence clustering, repertoires with fewer than 30,000 or more than 120,000 public chains were excluded, along with roughly 5 repertoires with anomalous nucleotide sharing. This is the immuneACCESS table as TCRdb keeps it, with only in-frame sequences that have V and J called. A part of the clones is gone; compared with another copy, unresolved V genes explain less than half, and the rest is unexplained. That table is the source of V, J and clone size, and D and trimming were worked out from the DNA. For this sample there are 100,000 or so clones; under 85% appear just once. About 1.9% of the sample lies in the top ten.

The sequencing sample was made of PBMCs. The TCR sequence derives from a woman aged 40-49 years in good health and CMV-seronegative.

The CDR3: CASSPNEGAYYGYTF. The DNA is TGTGCCAGCTCACCAAATGAGGGGGCTTACTATGGCTACACCTTC. The V gene is TRBV18 and the J gene is TRBJ1-2; 7 of the junction bases match TRBD1. The germline V gene encodes CDR1 KGHSH and CDR2 LQKENI. Compared with germline, V lacks 2 bases and J lacks 3 bases; bases without a gene match: 6. The CDR3, cysteine through phenylalanine, is 15 amino acids long. Only the CDR3 region is kept as DNA, spanning 45 bases read in frame from base 1.